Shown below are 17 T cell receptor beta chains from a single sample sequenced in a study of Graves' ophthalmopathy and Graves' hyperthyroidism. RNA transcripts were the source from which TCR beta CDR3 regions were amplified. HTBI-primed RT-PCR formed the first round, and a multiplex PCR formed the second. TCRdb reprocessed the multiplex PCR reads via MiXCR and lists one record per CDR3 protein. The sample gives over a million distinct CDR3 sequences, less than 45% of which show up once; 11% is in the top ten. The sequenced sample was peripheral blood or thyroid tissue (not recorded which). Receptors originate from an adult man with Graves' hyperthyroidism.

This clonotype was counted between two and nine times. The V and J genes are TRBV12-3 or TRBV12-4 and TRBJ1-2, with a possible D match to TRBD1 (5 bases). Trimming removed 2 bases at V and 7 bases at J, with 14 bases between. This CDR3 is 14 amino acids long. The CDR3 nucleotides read TGTGCCAGCAGTTTATATCAGGGCTTGGGTGGCTACACCTTC. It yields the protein CASSLYQGLGGYTF.

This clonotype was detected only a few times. CDR3 nucleotide sequence: TGTGCCAGCAGCCGCATCGGACAGGGGGGTGTCACTGAAGCTTTCTTT. This translates into CASSRIGQGGVTEAFF. V and J are TRBV3-1 and TRBJ1-1; 10 bases line up with TRBD1. The CDR3 spans 16 residues. V was clipped by 4 bases and J by 4 bases; unmatched bases: 9. CDR1 and CDR2 from the germline V gene are LGHDT and YNNKEL (reference sequence).

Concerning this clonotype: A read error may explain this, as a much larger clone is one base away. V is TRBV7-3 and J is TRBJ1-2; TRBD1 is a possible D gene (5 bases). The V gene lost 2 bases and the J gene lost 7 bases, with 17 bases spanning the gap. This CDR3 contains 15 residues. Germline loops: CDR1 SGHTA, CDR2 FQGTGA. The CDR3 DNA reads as TGTGCCAGCAGCTTAGAAGGGGCGAGGGGCATTGGCTACACCTTC. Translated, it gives CASSLEGARGIGYTF.

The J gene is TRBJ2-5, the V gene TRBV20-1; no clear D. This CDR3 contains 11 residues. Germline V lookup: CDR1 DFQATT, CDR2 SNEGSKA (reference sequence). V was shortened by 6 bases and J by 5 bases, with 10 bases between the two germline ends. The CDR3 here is CSARYGETQYF. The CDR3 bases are TGCAGTGCCCGTTACGGGGAGACCCAGTACTTC.

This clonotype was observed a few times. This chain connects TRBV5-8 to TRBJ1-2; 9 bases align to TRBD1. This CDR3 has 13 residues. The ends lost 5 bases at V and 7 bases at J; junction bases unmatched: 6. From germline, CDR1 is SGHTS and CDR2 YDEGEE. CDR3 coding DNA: TGTGCCAGCAGGAAAGACAGGGGGTTTGGCTACACCTTC. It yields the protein CASRKDRGFGYTF. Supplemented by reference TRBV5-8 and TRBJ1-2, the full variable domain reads EAGVTQSPTHLIKTRGQQATLRCSPISGHTSVYWYQQALGLGLQFLLWYDEGEERNRGNFPPRFSGRQFPNYSSELNVNALELEDSALYLCASRKDRGFGYTFGSGTRLTVV.

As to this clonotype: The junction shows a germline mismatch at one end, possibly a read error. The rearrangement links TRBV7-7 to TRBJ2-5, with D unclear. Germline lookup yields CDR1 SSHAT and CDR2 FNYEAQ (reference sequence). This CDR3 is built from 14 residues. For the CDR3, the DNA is TGTGCTAGCAGCACCGGGCAGGATGGCGAGACCCAGTACTTC. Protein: CASSTGQDGETQYF.

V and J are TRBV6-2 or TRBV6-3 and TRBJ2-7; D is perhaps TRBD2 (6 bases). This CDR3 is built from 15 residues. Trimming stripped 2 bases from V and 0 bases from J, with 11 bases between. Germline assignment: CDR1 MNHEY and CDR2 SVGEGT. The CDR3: CASSYQGLISYEQYF. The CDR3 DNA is TGTGCCAGCAGTTACCAGGGACTTATCTCCTACGAGCAGTACTTC.

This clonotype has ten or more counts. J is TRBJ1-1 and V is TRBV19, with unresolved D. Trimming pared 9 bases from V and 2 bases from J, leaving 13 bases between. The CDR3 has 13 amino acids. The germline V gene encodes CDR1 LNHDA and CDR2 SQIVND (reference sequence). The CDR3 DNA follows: TGTGCCAGCAGCATATCGGGAAACACTGAAGCTTTCTTT. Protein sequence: CASSISGNTEAFF.

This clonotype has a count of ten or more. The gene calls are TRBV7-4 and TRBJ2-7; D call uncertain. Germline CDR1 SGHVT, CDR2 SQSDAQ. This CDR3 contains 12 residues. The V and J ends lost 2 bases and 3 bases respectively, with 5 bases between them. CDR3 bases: TGTGCCAGCAGCTTACTGTGCTACGAGCAGTACTTC. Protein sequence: CASSLLCYEQYF. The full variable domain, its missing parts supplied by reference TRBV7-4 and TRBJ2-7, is GAGVSQSPRYKVAKRGRDVALRCDSISGHVTLYWYRQTLGQGSEVLTYSQSDAQRDKSGRPSGRFSAERPERSVSTLKIQRTEQGDSAVYLCASSLLCYEQYFGPGTRLTVT.

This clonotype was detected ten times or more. For the CDR3, the DNA is TGCAGCGTTGGCTCCGGCGGGGTAGGGAACTATGGCTACACCTTC. Translation gives CSVGSGGVGNYGYTF. The chain combines TRBV29-1 with TRBJ1-2; D is undetermined. The CDR3 consists of 15 residues. Germline CDR1 is SQVTM and CDR2 is ANQGSEA. The germline V and J ends were trimmed by 4 bases and 2 bases, with 17 bases remaining between them. The whole variable domain, remainder taken from reference TRBV29-1 and TRBJ1-2, is SAVISQKPSRDICQRGTSLTIQCQVDSQVTMMFWYRQQPGQSLTLIATANQGSEATYESGFVIDKFPISRPNLTFSTLTVSNMSPEDSSIYLCSVGSGGVGNYGYTFGSGTRLTVV.

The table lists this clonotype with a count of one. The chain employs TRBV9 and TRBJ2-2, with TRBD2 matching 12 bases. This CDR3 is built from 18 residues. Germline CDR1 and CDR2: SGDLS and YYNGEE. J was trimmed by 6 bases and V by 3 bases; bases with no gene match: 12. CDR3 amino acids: CASSERGLAGRGAGELFF. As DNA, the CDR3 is TGTGCCAGCAGCGAGAGAGGACTAGCGGGACGGGGGGCCGGGGAGCTGTTTTTT.

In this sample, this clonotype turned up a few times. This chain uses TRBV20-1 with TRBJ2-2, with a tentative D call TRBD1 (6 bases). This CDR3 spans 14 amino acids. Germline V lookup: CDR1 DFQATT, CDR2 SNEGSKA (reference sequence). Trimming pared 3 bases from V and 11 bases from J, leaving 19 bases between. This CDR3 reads CSASSAGVSRELFF. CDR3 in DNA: TGCAGTGCTAGTTCGGCAGGGGTCTCGCGTGAGCTGTTTTTT.

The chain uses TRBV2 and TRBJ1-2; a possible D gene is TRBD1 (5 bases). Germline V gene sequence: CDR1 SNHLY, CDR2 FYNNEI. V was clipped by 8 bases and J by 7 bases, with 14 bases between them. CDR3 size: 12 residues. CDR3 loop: CASGGNRPGYTF. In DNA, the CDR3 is TGTGCCAGCGGGGGGAACCGACCTGGCTACACCTTC.

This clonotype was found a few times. CDR3 amino acids: CASSWAFVKEGTYEQYF. CDR3 nucleotide sequence: TGTGCCAGCAGTTGGGCCTTCGTAAAGGAGGGAACCTACGAGCAGTACTTC. The chain employs TRBV12-3 or TRBV12-4 and TRBJ2-7; TRBD2 is a possible D gene (6 bases). V was cut by 4 bases and J by 2 bases, with 21 bases left in between. There are 17 residues in the CDR3.

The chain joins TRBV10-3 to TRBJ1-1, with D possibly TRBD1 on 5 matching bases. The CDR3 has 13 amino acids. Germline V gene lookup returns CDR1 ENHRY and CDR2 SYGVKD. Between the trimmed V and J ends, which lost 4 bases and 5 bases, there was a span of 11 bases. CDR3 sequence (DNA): TGTGCCATCAGTGTAGGGGCGGGTACTGAAGCTTTCTTT. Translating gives CAISVGAGTEAFF.

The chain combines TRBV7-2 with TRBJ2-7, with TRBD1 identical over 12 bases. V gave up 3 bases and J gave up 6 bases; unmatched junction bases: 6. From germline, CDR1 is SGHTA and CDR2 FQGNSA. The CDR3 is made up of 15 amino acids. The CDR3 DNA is TGTGCCAGCAGCTTTGGGGACAGGGGGCAAGGCGAGCAGTACTTC. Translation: CASSFGDRGQGEQYF.

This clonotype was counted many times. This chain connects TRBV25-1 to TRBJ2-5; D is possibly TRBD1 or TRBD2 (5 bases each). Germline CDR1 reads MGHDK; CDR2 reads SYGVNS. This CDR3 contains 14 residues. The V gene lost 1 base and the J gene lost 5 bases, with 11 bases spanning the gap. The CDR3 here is CASSEWGSWETQYF. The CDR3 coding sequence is TGTGCCAGCAGTGAATGGGGGTCATGGGAGACCCAGTACTTC.